These 29 T cell receptor beta chains came from one sample sequenced in a study of blood T cells in healthy people across ages. A sample-barcoded 5' primer and a J-beta primer mix were used in a second PCR of roughly 6 to 12 cycles. In TCRdb, the 5' RACE reads were re-called with MiXCR into one record per CDR3 protein. The sample lists some 1,000,000 distinct CDR3 sequences; approximately 25% were seen once. These data also featured in a second study, about T cells of mothers and their children.

Sequenced input: blood. All receptors derive from a girl aged 2 to 10 in good health.

This clonotype has a handful of counts. The chain recombines TRBV12-3 or TRBV12-4 with TRBJ2-7; 8 bases map to TRBD2. Germline trimming cut 7 bases from V and 2 bases from J; bases unmatched to any gene: 7. The CDR3 contains 14 residues. The DNA for the CDR3 is TGTGCCAGCACTAAGAGCGGGGGCGCCTACGAGCAGTACTTC. It encodes CASTKSGGAYEQYF.

The chain couples TRBV19 to TRBJ1-2; the D gene is possibly TRBD1 (5 bases). Trimming removed 5 bases at V and 4 bases at J, with 17 bases between. This CDR3 contains 15 residues. Germline V gene sequence: CDR1 LNHDA, CDR2 SQIVND (reference sequence). The CDR3 here is CASSPTGTPIYGYTF. The CDR3 DNA reads TGTGCCAGTAGTCCGACCGGGACGCCCATCTATGGCTACACCTTC.

This rearrangement joins TRBV20-1 to TRBJ2-3; TRBD2 aligns across 8 bases. The V and J ends lost 1 base and 0 bases, in that order; junction bases with no gene match: 3. The CDR3 loop spans 15 amino acids. The V gene's germline CDR1 is DFQATT and CDR2 SNEGSKA (reference sequence). The CDR3 DNA follows: TGCAGTGCTAGAGGACTAGCGCTAAGCACAGATACGCAGTATTTT. Translation: CSARGLALSTDTQYF.

The genes are TRBV29-1 and TRBJ2-5, with D unresolved. TRBJ2-7 matches the DNA end more closely, so the J call is doubtful. The CDR3 consists of 12 residues. Germline values: CDR1 SQVTM, CDR2 ANQGSEA. This chain's CDR3 is CSVDGDTYEQYF. CDR3 coding DNA: TGCAGCGTTGATGGGGATACCTACGAGCAGTACTTC.

The V and J genes are TRBV24-1 and TRBJ2-1; D ambiguous. Germline-derived CDR1 and CDR2 are KGHDR and SFDVKD. V dropped 0 bases and J dropped 1 base, with 9 bases sitting between them. The CDR3 loop spans 16 amino acids. Here the CDR3 DNA reads TGTGCCACCAGTGATTTGCCCCCTAAATCCTACAATGAGCAGTTCTTC. Translating it yields CATSDLPPKSYNEQFF.

This clonotype turned up a few times. This chain links TRBV29-1 with TRBJ2-5; 14 bases match TRBD2. CDR3 length equals 15 residues. With 3 bases clipped from V and 2 bases from J, the junction kept 2 bases outside the gene matches. Germline CDR1 SQVTM, CDR2 ANQGSEA. Here the CDR3 reads CSVDGLAGGQETQYF. In DNA form, the CDR3 reads TGCAGCGTTGACGGACTAGCGGGAGGTCAAGAGACCCAGTACTTC. Full variable domain (remainder filled in from reference TRBV29-1 and TRBJ2-5): SAVISQKPSRDICQRGTSLTIQCQVDSQVTMMFWYRQQPGQSLTLIATANQGSEATYESGFVIDKFPISRPNLTFSTLTVSNMSPEDSSIYLCSVDGLAGGQETQYFGPGTRLLVL.

This chain connects TRBV20-1 to TRBJ2-7; perhaps TRBD2 as D (5 bases). Deletions cut 3 bases from V and 0 bases from J, with 12 bases between. The CDR3 loop spans 14 amino acids. CDR1 is DFQATT, CDR2 SNEGSKA, per germline (reference sequence). The CDR3 is CSASPRTFSYEQYF. CDR3 sequence (DNA): TGCAGTGCTAGCCCGAGGACTTTCTCCTACGAGCAGTACTTC.

The table lists this clonotype with a few counts. CDR3 in DNA: TGTGCCAGCAGGCTTGGGACAGAACTCACCGGGGAGCTGTTTTTT. Amino acid sequence: CASRLGTELTGELFF. The chain combines TRBV11-2 with TRBJ2-2, with 7 bases matching TRBD1. This CDR3 contains 15 residues. The V and J ends lost 6 bases and 4 bases, in that order; junction bases with no gene match: 8. CDR1 is SGHAT and CDR2 is FQNNGV in the germline V gene.

The gene calls are TRBV7-9 and TRBJ1-3; the D is unclear. The V end was cut by 4 bases, the J end by 6 bases, with 4 bases between. The CDR3 extends over 11 amino acids. Germline V gene lookup returns CDR1 SEHNR and CDR2 FQNEAQ (reference sequence). This CDR3 is CASSSKNTIYF. The DNA for the CDR3 is TGTGCCAGCAGCTCCAAAAACACCATATATTTT.

The chain joins TRBV29-1 to TRBJ2-2, with a tentative D call TRBD2 (5 bases). Germline lookup yields CDR1 SQVTM and CDR2 ANQGSEA. Trimming removed 5 bases from V and 5 bases from J, with 18 bases in between. CDR3 length: 15 amino acids. The CDR3 DNA reads as TGCAGCGTTTGGGTTGCTGGACTGGAAACCGGGGAGCTGTTTTTT. This codes for CSVWVAGLETGELFF.

Details on this clonotype: The junction shows a germline mismatch at one end, possibly a read error. The chain is built from TRBV12-3 or TRBV12-4 and TRBJ2-5; D tentatively reads TRBD1 or TRBD2 (6 bases each). The CDR3 spans 13 residues. The CDR3 loop is CARRRGGQETQYF. CDR3 DNA: TGTGCCCGCAGACGAGGGGGGCAAGAGACCCAGTACTTC.

This clonotype was picked up a small number of times. This chain uses TRBV5-5 with TRBJ2-3; TRBD2 matches at 7 bases. CDR1 SGHKS and CDR2 YYEKEE come from the germline V gene (reference sequence). The J segment lost 0 bases and the V segment lost 0 bases, leaving 10 bases of the junction unmatched. CDR3 length equals 18 residues. For the CDR3, the DNA is TGTGCCAGCAGCTTGGAGCCCTACGGGACTAAAAGCACAGATACGCAGTATTTT. It yields the protein CASSLEPYGTKSTDTQYF.

The DNA for the CDR3 is TGTGCCGTTCTGCGGGGGGACGAGCAGTACTTC. Amino acids: CAVLRGDEQYF. The chain links TRBV10-3 to TRBJ2-7; 8 bases line up with TRBD2. CDR1 and CDR2 (germline): ENHRY, SYGVKD. The trim removed 11 bases at V and 5 bases at J, leaving 5 bases unmatched. This CDR3 is built from 11 residues.

Comment on this clonotype: An end of the junction does not agree with germline; a read error may underlie this. CDR3 DNA: TGTGCCTGCAGTGCCGGGGACAACCAAGAGACCCAGTACTTC. Its translation is CACSAGDNQETQYF. The chain has TRBV28 and TRBJ2-5, with a tentative D call TRBD1 (6 bases). This CDR3 has 14 amino acids. The germline V gene has CDR1 MDHEN and CDR2 SYDVKM. The whole variable domain, filled in from reference TRBV28 and TRBJ2-5, reads DVKVTQSSRYLVKRTGEKVFLECVQDMDHENMFWYRQDPGLGLRLIYFSYDVKMKEKGDIPEGYSVSREKKERFSLILESASTNQTSMYLCACSAGDNQETQYFGPGTRLLVL.

The CDR3 loop reads CATLRQGAPSSTDTQYF. The CDR3, as DNA: TGTGCCACCTTACGACAGGGGGCCCCTTCTAGCACAGATACGCAGTATTTT. The chain links TRBV7-9 to TRBJ2-3; 10 bases align to TRBD1. The CDR3 is 17 amino acids. J lost 0 bases, V lost 10 bases, and 13 bases had no gene match. Germline V CDR1 and CDR2: SEHNR, FQNEAQ (reference sequence).

This clonotype has a handful of counts. The V and J genes are TRBV3-1 and TRBJ2-7; 7 bases line up with TRBD1. Germline V gene data show CDR1 as LGHDT and CDR2 as YNNKEL (reference sequence). J was trimmed by 0 bases and V by 4 bases; bases with no gene match: 6. This CDR3 region has 15 residues. CDR3 sequence (DNA): TGTGCCAGCAGCCGGTGGGGACAGAGCTCCTACGAGCAGTACTTC. Its translation is CASSRWGQSSYEQYF.

This chain connects TRBV9 to TRBJ2-3; TRBD2 agrees at 7 bases. From germline, CDR1 is SGDLS and CDR2 YYNGEE. CDR3 length: 14 amino acids. V lost 3 bases and J lost 2; bases outside the gene matches: 3. CDR3: CASSAGGSTDTQYF. The CDR3 DNA is TGTGCCAGCAGCGCGGGAGGATCCACAGATACGCAGTATTTT.

The V gene is TRBV7-9, the J gene TRBJ2-7; the D gene is possibly TRBD1 (6 bases). CDR3 length: 15 amino acids. The V end lost 5 bases, the J end lost 0 bases, and 14 bases lay between the germline ends. Germline CDR1 reads SEHNR; CDR2 reads FQNEAQ (reference sequence). The CDR3 DNA sequence: TGTGCCAGCAGCGTCCGGGACATGGGCTCCTACGAGCAGTACTTC. Translating it yields CASSVRDMGSYEQYF.

This clonotype was counted a few times. The V gene is TRBV12-3 or TRBV12-4, the J gene TRBJ2-5; 13 bases are a match to TRBD2. The CDR3 consists of 17 residues. V was pared by 6 bases and J by 2 bases, with 9 bases of the junction left unmatched. DNA of the CDR3: TGTGCCAGCAGGCAAGGGACTAGCGGGGCGTTTCAAGAGACCCAGTACTTC. This encodes CASRQGTSGAFQETQYF.

The chain carries TRBV7-8 and TRBJ2-7; D is perhaps TRBD1 (5 bases). Germline V gene data show CDR1 as SGHVS and CDR2 as FQNEAQ. The V gene lost 1 base and the J gene lost 0 bases, with 10 bases spanning the gap. The CDR3 totals 15 residues. CDR3 sequence: CASSLEGLLSYEQYF. CDR3 sequence (DNA): TGTGCCAGCAGCTTAGAGGGGCTGCTCTCCTACGAGCAGTACTTC. Variable domain in full (rest from reference TRBV7-8 and TRBJ2-7): GAGVSQSPRYKVAKRGQDVALRCDPISGHVSLFWYQQALGQGPEFLTYFQNEAQLDKSGLPSDRFFAERPEGSVSTLKIQRTQQEDSAVYLCASSLEGLLSYEQYFGPGTRLTVT.

This clonotype showed up just a few times. The gene calls are TRBV2 and TRBJ2-1, with D perhaps matching TRBD2 (6 bases). Trimming pared 10 bases from V and 2 bases from J, leaving 12 bases between. The CDR3 consists of 13 residues. Germline CDR1 and CDR2: SNHLY and FYNNEI. The CDR3 DNA follows: TGTGCCATCGTAATAGCGGCCTACAATGAGCAGTTCTTC. It codes for CAIVIAAYNEQFF. Full variable domain (missing parts from reference TRBV2 and TRBJ2-1): EPEVTQTPSHQVTQMGQEVILRCVPISNHLYFYWYRQILGQKVEFLVSFYNNEISEKSEIFDDQFSVERPDGSNFTLKIRSTKLEDSAMYFCAIVIAAYNEQFFGPGTRLTVL.

The chain couples TRBV7-9 to TRBJ2-5; 9 bases agree with TRBD1. The closer fit of TRBJ2-1 to the DNA end suggests the J call may be wrong. The germline CDR1 and CDR2 sequences are SEHNR and FQNEAQ (reference sequence). The CDR3 totals 14 residues. CDR3 DNA: TGTGCCAGCAGCTACCGGGACAGGGCCAATGAGCAGTTCTTC. Translation gives CASSYRDRANEQFF.

The chain uses TRBV6-1 and TRBJ2-3, with TRBD2 as a possible D gene (5 bases). The CDR3 is made up of 15 amino acids. Trimming took 1 base from V and 7 from J, leaving 15 bases between them. In germline, CDR1 is MNHNS, CDR2 SASEGT. In nucleotides, the CDR3 is TGTGCCAGCAGTGAAGACCCCGGGGTGGGGAATACGCAGTATTTT. The encoded protein is CASSEDPGVGNTQYF.

This chain links TRBV28 with TRBJ2-3; D not resolved. Germline V gene data show CDR1 as MDHEN and CDR2 as SYDVKM. There are 14 residues in the CDR3. Trimming stripped 4 bases from V and 5 bases from J, with 13 bases between. CDR3 amino acids: CASSSAGLQDTQYF. CDR3 DNA sequence: TGTGCCAGCAGTTCCGCTGGATTGCAAGATACGCAGTATTTT. Together with reference TRBV28 and TRBJ2-3, the CDR3 gives the full variable domain: DVKVTQSSRYLVKRTGEKVFLECVQDMDHENMFWYRQDPGLGLRLIYFSYDVKMKEKGDIPEGYSVSREKKERFSLILESASTNQTSMYLCASSSAGLQDTQYFGPGTRLTVL.

This clonotype has just a few counts. A much larger clonotype is one base distant, so this may be a read error. This chain connects TRBV20-1 to TRBJ1-1, with 8 bases fitting TRBD1. J was trimmed by 4 bases and V by 3 bases; bases with no gene match: 4. CDR3 size: 13 residues. The germline CDR1 and CDR2 sequences are DFQATT and SNEGSKA (reference sequence). The CDR3 DNA follows: TGCAGTGCTAGCGGACAGGGACGCACTGAAGCTTTCTTT. Protein: CSASGQGRTEAFF.

The chain combines TRBV29-1 with TRBJ1-1, with D tentatively TRBD1 (5 bases). The V end lost 4 bases, the J end lost 1 base, and 19 bases lay between the germline ends. CDR1 is SQVTM, CDR2 ANQGSEA, per germline. The CDR3 is made up of 16 amino acids. CDR3 amino acids: CSVGTLDGRGNTEAFF. Written as DNA, the CDR3 is TGCAGCGTTGGGACCCTGGACGGTAGGGGGAACACTGAAGCTTTCTTT.

The V call is TRBV20-1, the J call TRBJ2-1; TRBD2 matches at 14 bases. This CDR3 comprises 16 residues. CDR1 is DFQATT and CDR2 is SNEGSKA in the germline V gene (reference sequence). V was clipped by 4 bases and J by 5 bases; unmatched bases: 7. The CDR3 sequence is CSATRGLAGVHNEQFF. As DNA, the CDR3 is TGCAGTGCTACCCGGGGACTAGCGGGAGTGCACAATGAGCAGTTCTTC.

This clonotype showed up just a few times. The CDR3 protein is CASSLGFSGYNEQFF. The CDR3 DNA follows: TGTGCCAGCAGCTTAGGGTTCTCCGGCTACAATGAGCAGTTCTTC. V and J are TRBV11-2 and TRBJ2-1; D uncertain. The CDR3 runs to 15 residues. V was cut by 1 base and J by 3 bases, with 10 bases left in between. Germline V gives CDR1 SGHAT, CDR2 FQNNGV.

Comments on this clonotype: Given the absence of the conserved phenylalanine or tryptophan at the CDR3 end, a read error is likely. V is TRBV24-1 and J is TRBJ2-5, with D possibly TRBD1 on 7 matching bases. The CDR3 loop spans 16 amino acids. The germline CDR1 and CDR2 sequences are KGHDR and SFDVKD. V lost 5 bases and J 2 bases, leaving 17 bases between the germline ends. DNA of the CDR3: TGTGCCACCAGTGTTACCGTGGGGGGACAGCAAGAGACCCAGTACCTC. Protein sequence: CATSVTVGGQQETQYL.